Below are 15 T cell receptor beta chains sequenced from a single sample in a study of human T cells and chemical hapten exposure. Each CDR3 protein gets one entry after TCRdb re-called the RACE reads with MiXCR. This sample has tens of thousands of distinct CDR3 sequences, with approximately 12% found just once. The time point: patch test 3, about 24 weeks after DPC sensitization. The treatment here: therapeutic diphenylcyclopropenone sensitization with weekly scalp DPC. This specimen was whole blood, taken in connection with sensitization to the hapten diphenylcyclopropenone (DPC). The receptors shown here come from a woman between 50 and 59 years old with alopecia areata. Some clones in this sample may be carry-over from other donors' samples.

This clonotype was observed a handful of times. This sequence joins TRBV10-3 and TRBJ1-2; unclear D gene. The CDR3 is made up of 13 amino acids. Trimming took 0 bases from V and 3 from J, leaving 5 bases between them. Germline V CDR1 and CDR2: ENHRY, SYGVKD. The CDR3 sequence is CAISESGDYGYTF. The CDR3 DNA reads as TGTGCCATCAGTGAGTCTGGGGACTATGGCTACACCTTC.

V usage is TRBV2 and J usage is TRBJ2-3; no clear D. Trimming took 2 bases from V and 4 from J, leaving 7 bases between them. The CDR3 is 13 residues long. CDR1 SNHLY and CDR2 FYNNEI come from the germline V gene. The DNA for the CDR3 is TGTGCCAGCAGTGAACTGGCGGCAGATACGCAGTATTTT. Its translation is CASSELAADTQYF.

This clonotype occurred many times. The genes are TRBV3-1 and TRBJ2-7; 9 nucleotides match TRBD1. Germline assignment: CDR1 LGHDT and CDR2 YNNKEL (reference sequence). Trimming cost V 1 base and J 4 bases; bases outside gene matches: 5. This CDR3 comprises 15 residues. The chain's CDR3 is CASSQGGQGQYEQYF. The CDR3 coding sequence is TGTGCCAGCAGCCAAGGGGGACAGGGACAATACGAGCAGTACTTC.

This clonotype was counted ten times or more. The CDR3 reads CASSPTDYQQFF. The DNA of the CDR3 is TGTGCCAGCTCACCAACAGACTACCAGCAGTTCTTC. This chain connects TRBV18 to TRBJ2-1, with a possible D match to TRBD2 (5 bases). This CDR3 has 12 residues. The germline gives CDR1 KGHSH, CDR2 LQKENI. V lost 2 bases to trimming and J lost 11 bases, with 10 bases between them.

This clonotype has a count of ten or more. The chain carries TRBV6-1 and TRBJ2-3; 9 bases are a match to TRBD1. The CDR3 length is 12 residues. Trimming cost V 10 bases and J 4 bases; bases outside gene matches: 3. Germline CDR1 and CDR2: MNHNS and SASEGT. The DNA of the CDR3 is TGTGCCATTAGACAGGGGGCAGATACGCAGTATTTT. Translating it yields CAIRQGADTQYF.

The genes are TRBV20-1 and TRBJ2-7; 7 bases are a match to TRBD2. This CDR3 comprises 18 residues. Germline V lookup: CDR1 DFQATT, CDR2 SNEGSKA (reference sequence). J lost 6 bases, V lost 0 bases, and 20 bases had no gene match. CDR3 residues: CSARDPLSSGKIDFEQYF. DNA of the CDR3: TGCAGTGCTAGAGATCCCCTTTCTAGCGGTAAAATTGACTTCGAGCAGTACTTC.

This clonotype has a handful of counts. The chain joins TRBV3-1 to TRBJ1-4; D not certain. The CDR3 runs to 12 residues. Germline-derived CDR1 and CDR2 are LGHDT and YNNKEL (reference sequence). V lost 9 bases and J lost 0, with 5 bases in between. The CDR3 sequence: CASGATNEKLFF. CDR3 coding DNA: TGTGCCAGTGGGGCAACTAATGAAAAACTGTTTTTT. The variable domain in full, completed from reference TRBV3-1 and TRBJ1-4, reads DTAVSQTPKYLVTQMGNDKSIKCEQNLGHDTMYWYKQDSKKFLKIMFSYNNKELIINETVPNRFSPKSPDKAHLNLHINSLELGDSAVYFCASGATNEKLFFGSGTQLSVL.

This clonotype was detected a few times. The chain is built from TRBV5-1 and TRBJ2-2; D remains ambiguous. This CDR3 contains 14 residues. Germline V gene lookup returns CDR1 SGHRS and CDR2 YFSETQ. The ends were cut back, 2 bases at V and 5 bases at J, with 10 bases in the middle. CDR3 DNA sequence: TGCGCCAGCAGCTTTCGTGGGCCAACCGGGGAGCTGTTTTTT. This encodes CASSFRGPTGELFF.

This clonotype was detected ten times or more. J is TRBJ2-7 and V is TRBV7-8; perhaps TRBD1 as D (6 bases). The CDR3 is made up of 16 amino acids. Trimming removed 4 bases at V and 0 bases at J, with 16 bases between. The germline gives CDR1 SGHVS, CDR2 FQNEAQ. The CDR3 reads CASSYPDSTSSYEQYF. CDR3 bases: TGTGCCAGCAGCTACCCGGACAGCACCAGCTCCTACGAGCAGTACTTC.

The rearrangement joins TRBV3-1 to TRBJ2-2; D is possibly TRBD2 (6 bases). The ends were cut back, 4 bases at V and 4 bases at J, with 10 bases in the middle. The CDR3 has 14 residues. Germline lookup yields CDR1 LGHDT and CDR2 YNNKEL (reference sequence). CDR3 sequence: CASSRGTLTGELFF. As DNA, the CDR3 is TGTGCCAGCAGCCGAGGGACTCTCACCGGGGAGCTGTTTTTT.

This clonotype showed up just a few times. CDR3 region: CASSDGQLGPQHF. The CDR3 nucleotides read TGTGCCAGCAGCGATGGGCAGCTTGGGCCCCAGCATTTT. The chain recombines TRBV12-3 or TRBV12-4 with TRBJ1-5; D not resolved. Trimming left V 6 bases short and J 9 bases short, with 15 bases between. The CDR3 is 13 amino acids.

The V call is TRBV6-5, the J call TRBJ1-1; D not resolved. Trimming removed 4 bases from V and 0 bases from J, with 9 bases in between. The germline V gene encodes CDR1 MNHEY and CDR2 SVGAGI. This CDR3 is 14 amino acids long. This chain's CDR3 is CASSLREMNTEAFF. In DNA form, the CDR3 reads TGTGCCAGCAGTTTGCGGGAAATGAACACTGAAGCTTTCTTT.

A few counts support this clonotype. V gene TRBV14 combines with J gene TRBJ2-7; 9 bases line up with TRBD1. The trim removed 4 bases at V and 6 bases at J, leaving 16 bases unmatched. The CDR3 is made up of 17 amino acids. The germline gives CDR1 SGHDN, CDR2 FVKESK. The CDR3 loop is CASSRRSGTGNVFEQYF. The CDR3 DNA sequence: TGTGCCAGCAGCCGACGATCCGGGACAGGGAACGTGTTCGAGCAGTACTTC.

This clonotype was observed many times. V gene TRBV3-1 combines with J gene TRBJ2-7, with TRBD1 matching 9 bases. CDR3 length equals 16 residues. From germline, CDR1 is LGHDT and CDR2 YNNKEL (reference sequence). V dropped 4 bases and J dropped 2; count of bases not matched to a gene: 9. The CDR3 coding sequence is TGTGCCAGCAGCCCGCGAGGGACAGGGTCGCCCTACGAGCAGTACTTC. This sequence encodes CASSPRGTGSPYEQYF.

This clonotype was picked up a small number of times. This chain links TRBV29-1 with TRBJ1-2, with TRBD1 identical over 9 bases. Unmatched junction bases numbered 11, after V lost 8 bases and J lost 4 bases. The CDR3 extends over 14 amino acids. Germline CDR1 is SQVTM and CDR2 is ANQGSEA. The CDR3 coding sequence is TGCAGCTTTTTCGGGGGACAGGGTATCTATGGCTACACCTTC. It encodes CSFFGGQGIYGYTF.